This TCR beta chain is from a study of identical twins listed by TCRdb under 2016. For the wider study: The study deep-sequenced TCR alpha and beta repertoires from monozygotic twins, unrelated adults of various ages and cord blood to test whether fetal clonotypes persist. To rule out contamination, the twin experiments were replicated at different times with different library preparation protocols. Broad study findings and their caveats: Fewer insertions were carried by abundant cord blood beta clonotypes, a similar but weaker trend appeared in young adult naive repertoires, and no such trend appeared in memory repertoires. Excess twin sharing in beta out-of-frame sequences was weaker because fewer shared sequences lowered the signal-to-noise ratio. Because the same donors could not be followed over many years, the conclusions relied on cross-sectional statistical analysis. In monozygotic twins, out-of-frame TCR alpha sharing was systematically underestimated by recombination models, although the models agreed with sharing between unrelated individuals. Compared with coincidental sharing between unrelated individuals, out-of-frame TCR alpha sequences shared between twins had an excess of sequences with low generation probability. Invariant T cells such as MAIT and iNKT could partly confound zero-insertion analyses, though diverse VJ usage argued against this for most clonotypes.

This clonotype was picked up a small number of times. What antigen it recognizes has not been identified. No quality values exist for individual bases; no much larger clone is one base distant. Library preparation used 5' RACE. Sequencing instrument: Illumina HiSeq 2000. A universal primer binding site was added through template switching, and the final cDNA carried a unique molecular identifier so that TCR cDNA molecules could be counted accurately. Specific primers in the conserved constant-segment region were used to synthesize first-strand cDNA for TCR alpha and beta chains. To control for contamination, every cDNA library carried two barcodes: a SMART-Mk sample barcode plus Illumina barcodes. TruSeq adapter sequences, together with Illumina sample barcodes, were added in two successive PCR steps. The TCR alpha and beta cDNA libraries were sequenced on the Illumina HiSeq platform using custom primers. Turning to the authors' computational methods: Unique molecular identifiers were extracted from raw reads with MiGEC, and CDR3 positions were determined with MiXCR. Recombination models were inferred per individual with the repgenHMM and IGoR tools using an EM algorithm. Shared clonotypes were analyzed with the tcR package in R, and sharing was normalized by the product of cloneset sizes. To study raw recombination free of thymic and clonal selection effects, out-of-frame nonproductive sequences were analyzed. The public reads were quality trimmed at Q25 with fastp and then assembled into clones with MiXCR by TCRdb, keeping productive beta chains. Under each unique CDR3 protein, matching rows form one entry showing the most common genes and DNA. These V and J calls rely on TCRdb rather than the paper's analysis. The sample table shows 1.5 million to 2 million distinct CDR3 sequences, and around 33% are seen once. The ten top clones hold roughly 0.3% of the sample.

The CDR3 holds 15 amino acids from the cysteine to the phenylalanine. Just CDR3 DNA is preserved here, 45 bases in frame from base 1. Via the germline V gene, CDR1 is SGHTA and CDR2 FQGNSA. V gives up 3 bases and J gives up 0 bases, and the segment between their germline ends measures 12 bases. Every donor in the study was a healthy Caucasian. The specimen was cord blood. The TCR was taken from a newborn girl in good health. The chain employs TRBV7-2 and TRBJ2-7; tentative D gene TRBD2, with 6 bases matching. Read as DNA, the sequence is TGTGCCAGCAGCTTCGGACTATCGAGCTCCTACGAGCAGTACTTC. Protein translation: CASSFGLSSSYEQYF.